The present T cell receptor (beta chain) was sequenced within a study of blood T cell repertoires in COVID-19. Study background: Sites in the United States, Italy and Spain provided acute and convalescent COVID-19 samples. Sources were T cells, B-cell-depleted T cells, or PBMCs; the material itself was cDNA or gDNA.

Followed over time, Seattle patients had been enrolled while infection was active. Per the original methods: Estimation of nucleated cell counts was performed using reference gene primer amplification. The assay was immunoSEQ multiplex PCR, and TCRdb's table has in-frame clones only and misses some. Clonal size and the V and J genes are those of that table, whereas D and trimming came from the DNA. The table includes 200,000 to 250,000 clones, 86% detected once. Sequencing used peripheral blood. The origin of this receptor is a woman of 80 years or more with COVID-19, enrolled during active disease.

The CDR3 sequence: CAISVSLAGGQETQYF. The DNA for the CDR3 is TGTGCCATCAGCGTTAGTCTAGCGGGGGGCCAAGAGACCCAGTACTTC. The V call is TRBV10-3, the J call TRBJ2-5; TRBD2 matches at 11 bases. After removal of 6 bases from V and 1 base from J, the junction contained 7 bases not matched to a gene. CDR1 and CDR2 (germline): ENHRY, SYGVKD. The CDR3 is 16 amino acids.